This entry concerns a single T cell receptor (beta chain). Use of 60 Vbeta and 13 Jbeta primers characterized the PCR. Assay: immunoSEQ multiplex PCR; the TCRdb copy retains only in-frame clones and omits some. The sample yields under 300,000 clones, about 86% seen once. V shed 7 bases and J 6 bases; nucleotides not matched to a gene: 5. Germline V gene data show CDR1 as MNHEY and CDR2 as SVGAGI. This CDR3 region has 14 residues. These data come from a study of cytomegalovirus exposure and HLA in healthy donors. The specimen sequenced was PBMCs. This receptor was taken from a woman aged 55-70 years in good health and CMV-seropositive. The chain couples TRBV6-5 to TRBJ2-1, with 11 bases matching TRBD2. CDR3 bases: TGTGCCAGCACCCTAGCGGGAGGTAGCAATGAGCAGTTCTTC. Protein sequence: CASTLAGGSNEQFF.